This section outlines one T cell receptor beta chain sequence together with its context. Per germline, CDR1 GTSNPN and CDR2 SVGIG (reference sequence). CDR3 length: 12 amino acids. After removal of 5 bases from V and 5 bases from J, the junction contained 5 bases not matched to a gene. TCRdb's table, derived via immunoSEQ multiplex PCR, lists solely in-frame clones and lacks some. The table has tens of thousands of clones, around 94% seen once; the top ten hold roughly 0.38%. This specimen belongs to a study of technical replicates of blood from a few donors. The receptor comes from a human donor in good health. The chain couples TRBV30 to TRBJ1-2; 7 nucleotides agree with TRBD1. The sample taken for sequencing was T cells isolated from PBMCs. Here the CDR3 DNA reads TGTGCCTGGGGAACAGGGGTGTATGGCTACACCTTC. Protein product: CAWGTGVYGYTF.